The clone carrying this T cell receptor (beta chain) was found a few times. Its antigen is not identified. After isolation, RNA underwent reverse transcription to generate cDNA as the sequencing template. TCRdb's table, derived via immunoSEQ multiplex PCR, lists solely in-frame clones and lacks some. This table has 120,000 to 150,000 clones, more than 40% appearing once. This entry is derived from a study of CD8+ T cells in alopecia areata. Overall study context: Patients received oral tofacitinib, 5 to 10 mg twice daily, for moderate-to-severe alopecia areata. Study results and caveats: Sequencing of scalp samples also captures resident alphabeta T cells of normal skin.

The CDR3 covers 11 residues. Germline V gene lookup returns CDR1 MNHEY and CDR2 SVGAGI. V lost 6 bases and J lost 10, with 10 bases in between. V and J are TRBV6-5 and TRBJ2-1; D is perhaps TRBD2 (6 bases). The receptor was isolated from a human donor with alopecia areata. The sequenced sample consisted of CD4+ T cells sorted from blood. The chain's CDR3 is CASSRGAEQFF. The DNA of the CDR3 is TGTGCCAGCAGCCGCGGGGCGGAGCAGTTCTTC.